The 5 T cell receptor beta chains reported below all come from one sample, sequenced in a study of cytomegalovirus exposure and HLA in healthy donors (dated 2017 in TCRdb). Library method: the immunoSEQ multiplex PCR assay. Here the immuneACCESS table is served through TCRdb, limited to in-frame sequences with V and J called. Missing clones are a known gap in these copies; in checked studies unresolved V genes cover under half, and the rest lacks a known reason. The sample table records over 100,000 clones; 80% to 90% of these occur just once. The ten largest account for about 1.2% of the sample. Sequenced input: PBMCs. Source of these receptors: a woman aged 18 to 35 in good health and CMV-seronegative.

CDR3 loop: CASSPDRGTYNEQFF. CDR3 nucleotides: TGTGCCAGCAGCCCCGACAGGGGGACCTACAATGAGCAGTTCTTC. The rearrangement uses TRBV6-5 and TRBJ2-1, with 9 bases lining up with TRBD1. Germline V gene lookup returns CDR1 MNHEY and CDR2 SVGAGI. The CDR3 totals 15 residues. V shed 6 bases, J shed 2 bases, and the junction held 5 bases outside the gene matches.

This clone appeared once. This sequence joins TRBV5-1 and TRBJ1-4, with TRBD1 as a possible D gene (5 bases). Germline V CDR1 and CDR2: SGHRS, YFSETQ. The CDR3 contains 14 residues. V was trimmed by 0 bases and J by 8 bases, leaving 11 bases between them. The CDR3 DNA sequence: TGCGCCAGCAGCTTGGTAGGGGCGGGGGAAAAACTGTTTTTT. Translation: CASSLVGAGEKLFF.

The V and J genes are TRBV14 and TRBJ2-3, with 12 bases lining up with TRBD1. CDR1 is SGHDN and CDR2 is FVKESK in the germline V gene. V shed 4 bases and J 5 bases; nucleotides not matched to a gene: 19. CDR3 length: 20 residues. CDR3 amino acids: CASSPHPGQGAASQKDTQYF. The CDR3 DNA is TGTGCCAGCAGCCCCCACCCGGGACAGGGGGCGGCCAGCCAGAAAGATACGCAGTATTTT.

CDR3 nucleotide sequence: TGCGCCAGCAGCTCGGGGGTCTCCGCGGGGGGCCAAGAGACCCAGTACTTC. This codes for CASSSGVSAGGQETQYF. The gene calls are TRBV5-1 and TRBJ2-5; TRBD2 aligns across 8 bases. The CDR3 runs to 17 residues. CDR1 and CDR2 (germline): SGHRS, YFSETQ. The junction had 11 bases not matched to a gene; V was cut back by 3 bases and J by 1 base.

The gene calls are TRBV6-1 and TRBJ1-5; D possibly corresponds to TRBD1 (6 bases). V was cut by 2 bases and J by 9 bases, with 14 bases left in between. Per the germline V gene, CDR1 is MNHNS and CDR2 is SASEGT. This CDR3 is 14 amino acids long. Here the CDR3 DNA reads TGTGCCAGCAGTGAATATGGCAGGGGTAGGCCCCAGCATTTT. This translates into CASSEYGRGRPQHF.